These 31 T cell receptor beta chains share one sample of origin, sequenced in a study of control samples from healthy donors and cancer patients. The repertoire was sequenced with immunoSEQ multiplex PCR; TCRdb's copy has only in-frame clones and lacks some. The sample yields 150,000 or so clones, roughly nine tenths seen once. The sequencing sample was made of blood. The receptor set was obtained from a woman aged 25 to 39 in good health.

The gene calls are TRBV23-1 and TRBJ2-1, with 7 bases aligning to TRBD2. TRBV23-1 belongs to the ORF category, with a function that is uncertain. This CDR3 comprises 14 residues. Trimming took 0 bases from V and 8 from J; bases not matched to a gene: 4. CDR3 residues: CASSQSPGRHEQFF. The CDR3 region has the DNA TGCGCCAGCAGTCAATCGCCCGGGAGGCATGAGCAGTTCTTC.

V gene TRBV11-3 combines with J gene TRBJ2-3, with D maybe TRBD2 (6 bases). The CDR3 runs 18 residues. V was trimmed by 5 bases and J by 6 bases, leaving 27 bases between them. CDR1 and CDR2 (germline): SGHNT, YENEEA. CDR3 loop: CASSLSRSSGSVGDTQYF. For the CDR3, the DNA is TGTGCCAGCAGCCTAAGTCGGTCGTCCGGGAGCGTGGGTGATACGCAGTATTTT.

The rearrangement uses TRBV6-1 and TRBJ1-1, with D perhaps matching TRBD1 (5 bases). This CDR3 region has 13 residues. Looked up from germline, CDR1 is MNHNS and CDR2 is SASEGT. Between the trimmed V and J ends, which lost 2 bases and 4 bases, there was a span of 8 bases. Here the CDR3 DNA reads TGTGCCAGCAGTGAAATCGGGGGCACTGAAGCTTTCTTT. It specifies CASSEIGGTEAFF.

This clone was detected only once. The genes are TRBV11-2 and TRBJ2-5; tentatively, D is TRBD1 (6 bases). Trimming took off 1 base at V and 4 bases at J, with 10 bases between the two ends. Germline-derived CDR1 and CDR2 are SGHAT and FQNNGV. The CDR3 sequence is 14 residues long. CDR3 sequence reads: CASSLVQGRETQYF. Here the CDR3 DNA reads TGTGCCAGCAGCTTAGTTCAGGGGCGAGAGACCCAGTACTTC.

With respect to this clone: Distinct nucleotide sequences in the sample also encode this CDR3. The chain combines TRBV7-9 with TRBJ2-3, with 13 bases aligning to TRBD2. Trimming removed 3 bases from V and 3 bases from J; junction bases left unmatched: 3. CDR3 size: 16 residues. CDR1 is SEHNR and CDR2 is FQNEAQ in the germline V gene (reference sequence). DNA for the CDR3: TGTGCCAGCAGCTTTACTAGCGGGAGGGCTACAGATACGCAGTATTTT. This gives the protein CASSFTSGRATDTQYF.

The chain uses TRBV14 and TRBJ2-7; either TRBD1 or TRBD2 may supply D (5 bases each). Trimming pared 3 bases from V and 3 bases from J, leaving 15 bases between. In germline, CDR1 is SGHDN, CDR2 FVKESK. The CDR3 runs to 15 residues. CDR3 in amino acids: CASSHSGTVRYEQYF. The CDR3 DNA reads as TGTGCCAGCAGCCACTCCGGGACGGTCCGCTACGAGCAGTACTTC.

This clone has only one observation. The gene calls are TRBV5-4 and TRBJ1-4; TRBD1 matches 10 bases. Trimming at V came to 4 bases and at J to 6 bases, leaving 3 bases not matched to a gene. The CDR3 loop spans 14 amino acids. The germline V gene has CDR1 SGHNT and CDR2 YYREEE (reference sequence). CDR3 in amino acids: CASSAGQGYEKLFF. CDR3 coding DNA: TGTGCCAGCAGCGCGGGACAGGGGTATGAAAAACTGTTTTTT. Filled out from reference TRBV5-4 and TRBJ1-4, the complete variable domain reads ETGVTQSPTHLIKTRGQQVTLRCSSQSGHNTVSWYQQALGQGPQFIFQYYREEENGRGNFPPRFSGLQFPNYSSELNVNALELDDSALYLCASSAGQGYEKLFFGSGTQLSVL.

The chain is built from TRBV5-5 and TRBJ2-5, with D hard to call. The CDR3 consists of 13 residues. Trimming pared 1 base from V and 4 bases from J, leaving 8 bases between. The V gene's germline CDR1 is SGHKS and CDR2 YYEKEE (reference sequence). The CDR3 DNA reads TGTGCCAGCAGCTTGCGTCCGGGAGAGACCCAGTACTTC. Translation gives CASSLRPGETQYF. Combining the CDR3 with reference TRBV5-5 and TRBJ2-5 gives the whole variable domain DAGVTQSPTHLIKTRGQQVTLRCSPISGHKSVSWYQQVLGQGPQFIFQYYEKEERGRGNFPDRFSARQFPNYSSELNVNALLLGDSALYLCASSLRPGETQYFGPGTRLLVL.

The chain joins TRBV5-1 to TRBJ2-5, with 7 bases matching TRBD1. The CDR3 has 14 residues. Unmatched junction bases numbered 7, after V lost 4 bases and J lost 4 bases. The germline CDR1 and CDR2 sequences are SGHRS and YFSETQ. Here the CDR3 DNA reads TGCGCCAGCAGCCAAACAGGGGTCCGAGAGACCCAGTACTTC. Translated: CASSQTGVRETQYF.

V and J are TRBV5-5 and TRBJ2-5; possibly TRBD2 for D (6 bases). Trimming pared 2 bases from V and 4 bases from J, leaving 15 bases between. The CDR3 extends over 15 amino acids. The germline CDR1 and CDR2 sequences are SGHKS and YYEKEE (reference sequence). CDR3 residues: CASSLDRWGGETQYF. In DNA, the CDR3 is TGTGCCAGCAGCTTAGACCGGTGGGGAGGAGAGACCCAGTACTTC. The variable domain in full, with the rest retrieved from reference TRBV5-5 and TRBJ2-5, is DAGVTQSPTHLIKTRGQQVTLRCSPISGHKSVSWYQQVLGQGPQFIFQYYEKEERGRGNFPDRFSARQFPNYSSELNVNALLLGDSALYLCASSLDRWGGETQYFGPGTRLLVL.

CDR3 DNA: TGTGCCAGCAGCCAATATAGGTCCGAGAAGCTGTTTTTT. Amino acids: CASSQYRSEKLFF. The chain employs TRBV4-2 and TRBJ2-2; D gene ambiguous. Germline V gene sequence: CDR1 LGHNA, CDR2 YNFKEQ. There are 13 residues in the CDR3. V lost 2 bases and J lost 12, with 13 bases in between.

The rearrangement uses TRBV29-1 and TRBJ2-7; D possibly corresponds to TRBD1 (5 bases). This CDR3 has 13 residues. The germline V and J ends were trimmed by 2 bases and 6 bases, with 14 bases remaining between them. Germline V gene data show CDR1 as SQVTM and CDR2 as ANQGSEA. CDR3 residues: CSVETGRVGEQYF. The CDR3 DNA follows: TGCAGCGTTGAAACTGGCAGGGTCGGCGAGCAGTACTTC.

V usage is TRBV18 and J usage is TRBJ1-5; D uncertain. Germline V gene sequence: CDR1 KGHSH, CDR2 LQKENI. CDR3 size: 15 residues. Between the trimmed V and J ends, which lost 3 bases and 0 bases, there was a span of 9 bases. The CDR3 reads CASSPGKYSNQPQHF. The CDR3 DNA is TGTGCCAGCTCACCGGGGAAATATAGCAATCAGCCCCAGCATTTT.

The V call is TRBV4-2, the J call TRBJ2-6, with no clear D. This CDR3 contains 15 residues. Germline values: CDR1 LGHNA, CDR2 YNFKEQ. With 1 base removed from V and 5 bases from J, the gap between germline ends came to 9 bases. CDR3 loop: CASSQGSPWANVLTF. CDR3 sequence (DNA): TGTGCCAGCAGCCAAGGCAGTCCCTGGGCCAACGTCCTGACTTTC.

This sequence joins TRBV28 and TRBJ1-2; unclear D gene. The V gene's germline CDR1 is MDHEN and CDR2 SYDVKM. The CDR3 is 15 residues long. Trimming left V 4 bases short and J 7 bases short, with 19 bases between. The chain's CDR3 is CASSSPGRYPSGYTF. As DNA, the CDR3 is TGTGCCAGCAGTTCACCGGGCCGTTATCCCTCTGGCTACACCTTC.

The chain has TRBV6-5 and TRBJ1-5, with D perhaps TRBD1 (5 bases). The CDR3 is 14 amino acids. V was shortened by 0 bases and J by 9 bases, with 12 bases between the two germline ends. Germline V CDR1 and CDR2: MNHEY, SVGAGI. CDR3: CASSYSDGGSPQHF. The CDR3 nucleotides read TGTGCCAGCAGTTACTCCGACGGGGGATCGCCCCAGCATTTT.

The rearrangement links TRBV7-8 to TRBJ2-3, with 7 bases aligning to TRBD1. Germline V CDR1 and CDR2: SGHVS, FQNEAQ. J gave up 0 bases and V 2 bases, and 5 bases lay outside the gene matches. The CDR3 totals 16 residues. The CDR3 spells CASSLIRQGSTDTQYF. Here the CDR3 DNA reads TGTGCCAGCAGCTTAATTCGACAGGGAAGCACAGATACGCAGTATTTT. Looking up the rest from reference TRBV7-8 and TRBJ2-3 gives the full variable domain: GAGVSQSPRYKVAKRGQDVALRCDPISGHVSLFWYQQALGQGPEFLTYFQNEAQLDKSGLPSDRFFAERPEGSVSTLKIQRTQQEDSAVYLCASSLIRQGSTDTQYFGPGTRLTVL.

This clone has just a few counts. The J gene is TRBJ1-4, the V gene TRBV9, with D unresolved. CDR1 and CDR2 from the germline V gene are SGDLS and YYNGEE. V was shortened by 4 bases and J by 4 bases, with 5 bases between the two germline ends. This CDR3 has 12 amino acids. The CDR3 region is CASSQDNEKLFF. In nucleotides, the CDR3 is TGTGCCAGCAGCCAGGATAATGAAAAACTGTTTTTT.

The V and J genes are TRBV25-1 and TRBJ2-1; TRBD2 agrees at 8 bases. Germline V gene lookup returns CDR1 MGHDK and CDR2 SYGVNS. The CDR3 totals 16 residues. Trimming at V came to 5 bases and at J to 1 base, leaving 7 bases not matched to a gene. CDR3 nucleotide sequence: TGTGCCAGCAGTATTGTAGCGGGACTTTCCTACAATGAGCAGTTCTTC. Protein: CASSIVAGLSYNEQFF.

The chain combines TRBV3-1 (or the pseudogene TRBV3-2) with TRBJ2-3, with TRBD2 matching over 14 bases. Germline loops: CDR1 LGHDT, CDR2 YNNKEL (reference sequence). CDR3 length: 18 residues. The V gene end was trimmed by 5 bases and the J gene end by 0 bases; junction bases not matched to a gene: 7. In DNA, the CDR3 is TGTGCCAGCAGCTCGGGACTAGCGGGAGACCTCAGCACAGATACGCAGTATTTT. Translated: CASSSGLAGDLSTDTQYF.

The chain combines TRBV11-2 with TRBJ1-2; 7 bases agree with TRBD1. V was clipped by 1 base and J by 5 bases; unmatched bases: 10. Per germline, CDR1 SGHAT and CDR2 FQNNGV. There are 16 residues in the CDR3. Written as DNA, the CDR3 is TGTGCCAGCAGCTTAGGGACGACAGGGCGGGGTTATGGCTACACCTTC. Its protein is CASSLGTTGRGYGYTF.

The chain joins TRBV28 to TRBJ2-2; 11 bases match TRBD1. This CDR3 is built from 16 residues. V trimming: 5 bases; J trimming: 4 bases; junction bases outside the gene matches: 6. Germline V gene sequence: CDR1 MDHEN, CDR2 SYDVKM. The CDR3 region is CASSPGTGGFTGELFF. The CDR3 nucleotides read TGTGCCAGCAGTCCAGGGACAGGGGGTTTCACCGGGGAGCTGTTTTTT.

V is TRBV6-5 and J is TRBJ2-3; D might be TRBD1 or TRBD2, each matching 6 bases. The germline gives CDR1 MNHEY, CDR2 SVGAGI. The V end was cut by 4 bases, the J end by 8 bases, with 13 bases between. The CDR3 runs 13 residues. CDR3 sequence reads: CASSSGRGGTQYF. The CDR3 DNA reads as TGTGCCAGCAGTTCCGGCAGGGGAGGTACGCAGTATTTT.

The chain carries TRBV7-3 and TRBJ2-5; D is unresolved. Deletions cut 2 bases from V and 0 bases from J, with 4 bases between. This CDR3 region has 13 residues. CDR1 and CDR2 (germline): SGHTA, FQGTGA. This chain's CDR3 is CASSLRDQETQYF. Here the CDR3 DNA reads TGTGCCAGCAGCTTACGGGACCAAGAGACCCAGTACTTC.

This chain links TRBV7-9 with TRBJ2-1; 7 nucleotides agree with TRBD1. With 11 bases clipped from V and 9 bases from J, the junction kept 13 bases outside the gene matches. Per germline, CDR1 SEHNR and CDR2 FQNEAQ (reference sequence). This CDR3 has 13 amino acids. The CDR3 DNA reads as TGTGCCCATCAACAGGGGACGACGGGTGAGCAGTTCTTC. Its translation is CAHQQGTTGEQFF.

This chain uses TRBV27 with TRBJ2-3; D is possibly TRBD2 (6 bases). CDR3 length: 12 amino acids. Germline CDR1 reads MNHEY; CDR2 reads SMNVEV (reference sequence). V shed 2 bases and J shed 6 bases, with 6 bases lying between them. This CDR3 reads CASSLGGDTQYF. The CDR3 nucleotides are TGTGCCAGCAGTTTAGGAGGGGATACGCAGTATTTT.

The table lists this clone with a count of one. V usage is TRBV18 and J usage is TRBJ2-5; tentatively, D is TRBD1 or TRBD2 (5 bases each). Germline values: CDR1 KGHSH, CDR2 LQKENI. The CDR3 runs to 11 residues. The V end lost 2 bases, the J end lost 10 bases, and 8 bases lay between the germline ends. CDR3 amino acids: CASSPGGDQYF. CDR3 bases: TGTGCCAGCTCACCAGGGGGAGACCAGTACTTC.

The chain employs TRBV28 and TRBJ2-1; D gene unclear. CDR1 and CDR2 from the germline V gene are MDHEN and SYDVKM. Trimming pared 6 bases from V and 9 bases from J, leaving 6 bases between. The CDR3 length is 10 residues. CDR3 region: CASSYREQFF. CDR3 nucleotide sequence: TGTGCCAGCAGCTACCGTGAGCAGTTCTTC. Filled out from reference TRBV28 and TRBJ2-1, the complete variable domain reads DVKVTQSSRYLVKRTGEKVFLECVQDMDHENMFWYRQDPGLGLRLIYFSYDVKMKEKGDIPEGYSVSREKKERFSLILESASTNQTSMYLCASSYREQFFGPGTRLTVL.

V is TRBV4-2 and J is TRBJ1-3; D gene ambiguous. Trimming shortened V by 0 bases and J by 0 bases, and 12 bases separated the two germline ends. Germline CDR1 LGHNA, CDR2 YNFKEQ. This CDR3 has 17 amino acids. CDR3 coding DNA: TGTGCCAGCAGCCAAGACTTGATGATCTACTCTGGAAACACCATATATTTT. Amino acids: CASSQDLMIYSGNTIYF.

This chain links TRBV12-3 or TRBV12-4 with TRBJ1-6, with 9 bases aligning to TRBD1. The CDR3 totals 13 residues. V dropped 8 bases and J dropped 6; count of bases not matched to a gene: 2. Written as DNA, the CDR3 is TGTGCCAGCGCGGGACAGGGTAATTCACCCCTCCACTTT. It translates to CASAGQGNSPLHF.

CDR3 amino acids: CASRETGIQNIQYF. The CDR3 bases are TGTGCCAGCAGAGAAACAGGAATCCAAAACATTCAGTACTTC. The chain joins TRBV3-1 (or the pseudogene TRBV3-2) to TRBJ2-4; D is possibly TRBD1 (5 bases). This CDR3 has 14 amino acids. In germline, CDR1 is LGHDT, CDR2 YNNKEL (reference sequence). Between the trimmed V and J ends, which lost 6 bases and 5 bases, there was a span of 14 bases.